This T cell receptor beta chain was sequenced for a study of CD8+ T cells in alopecia areata. Study conclusions and caveats: An increase in clonality over normal scalp was evident in lesional scalp, especially alopecia totalis/universalis. Normal-skin resident alphabeta T cells also appear among scalp sample sequences.

RNA was isolated and reverse transcribed to cDNA, the sequencing template. This table comes from immunoSEQ multiplex PCR, and its TCRdb copy is limited to in-frame clones, with some not included. The profile covers some 100,000 clones, with approximately 38% appearing a single time and 3.1% taken by the ten largest. This clone has a handful of counts. Its antigen is currently unknown. The CDR3 consists of 15 residues. CDR1 is SGHTA, CDR2 FQGNSA, per germline. With 3 bases clipped from V and 8 bases from J, the junction kept 6 bases outside the gene matches. The V gene is TRBV7-2, the J gene TRBJ2-1, with 11 bases lining up with TRBD2. This TCR was sampled from a human donor with alopecia areata. Sequenced input: CD4+ T cells sorted from blood. The CDR3 DNA reads as TGTGCCAGCAGCTTTGTAGCGGGAGGGGGCGATGAGCAGTTCTTC. Amino acids: CASSFVAGGGDEQFF.